This T cell receptor (beta chain) was identified during a study of patients and donors after allogeneic stem cell transplantation. Only a few counts were recorded for this clonotype. TCRdb re-called the RT-PCR reads with MiXCR, one entry per CDR3 protein. The sample holds roughly 960,000 distinct CDR3 sequences, under 20% seen once. Trimming took off 5 bases at V and 14 bases at J, with 24 bases between the two ends. Germline CDR1 is DFQATT and CDR2 is SNEGSKA (reference sequence). CDR3 length: 14 residues. The source is a human donor who was either an allogeneic HSCT recipient or a stem cell or donor lymphocyte infusion donor (not recorded which). It is not recorded whose cells these are; they may come from a transplant donor. This chain joins TRBV20-1 and TRBJ1-4; tentatively, D is TRBD1 (5 bases). The sequenced sample was blood, either unsorted or a sorted T cell fraction (not recorded which). CDR3 nucleotide sequence: TGCAGTGCTGCCCCCCGGGGGGATCCGGGTGGGCTGTTTTTT. Its translation: CSAAPRGDPGGLFF.